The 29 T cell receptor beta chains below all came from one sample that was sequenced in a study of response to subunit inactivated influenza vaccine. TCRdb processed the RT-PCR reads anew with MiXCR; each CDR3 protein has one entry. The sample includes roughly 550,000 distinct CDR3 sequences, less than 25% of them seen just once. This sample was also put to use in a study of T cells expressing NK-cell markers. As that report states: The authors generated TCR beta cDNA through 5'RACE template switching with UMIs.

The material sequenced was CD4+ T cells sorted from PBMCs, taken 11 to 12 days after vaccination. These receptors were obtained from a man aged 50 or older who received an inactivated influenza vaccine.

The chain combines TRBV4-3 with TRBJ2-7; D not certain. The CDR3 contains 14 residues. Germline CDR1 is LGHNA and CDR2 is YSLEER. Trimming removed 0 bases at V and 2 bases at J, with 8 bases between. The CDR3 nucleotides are TGCGCCAGCAGCCAAGAATACGACGCCTACGAGCAGTACTTC. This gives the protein CASSQEYDAYEQYF.

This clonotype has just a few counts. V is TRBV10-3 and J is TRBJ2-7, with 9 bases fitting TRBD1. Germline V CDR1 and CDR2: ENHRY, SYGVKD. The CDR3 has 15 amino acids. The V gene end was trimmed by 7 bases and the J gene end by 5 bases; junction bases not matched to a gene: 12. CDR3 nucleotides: TGTGCCATCAACCTCGGACAGGGGAGTAGGAACGAGCAGTACTTC. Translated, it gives CAINLGQGSRNEQYF.

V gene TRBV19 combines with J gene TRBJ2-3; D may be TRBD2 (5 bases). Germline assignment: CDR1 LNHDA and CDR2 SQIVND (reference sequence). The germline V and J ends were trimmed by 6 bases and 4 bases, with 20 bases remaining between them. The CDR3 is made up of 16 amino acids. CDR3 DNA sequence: TGTGCCAGTAGCCCACTGAGCGGCAGAGGGCCAGATACGCAGTATTTT. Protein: CASSPLSGRGPDTQYF.

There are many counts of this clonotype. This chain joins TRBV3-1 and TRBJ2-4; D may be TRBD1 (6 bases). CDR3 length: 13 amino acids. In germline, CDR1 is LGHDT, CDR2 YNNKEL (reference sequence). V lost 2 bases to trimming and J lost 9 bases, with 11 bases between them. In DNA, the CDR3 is TGTGCCAGCAGCCAACGACAGGACGGCATTCAGTACTTC. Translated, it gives CASSQRQDGIQYF. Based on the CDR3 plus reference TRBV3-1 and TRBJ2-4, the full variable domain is DTAVSQTPKYLVTQMGNDKSIKCEQNLGHDTMYWYKQDSKKFLKIMFSYNNKELIINETVPNRFSPKSPDKAHLNLHINSLELGDSAVYFCASSQRQDGIQYFGAGTRLSVL.

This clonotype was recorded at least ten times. The CDR3 DNA sequence: TGTGCCAGCAGCTTATCCGGGGGGAACTCAGATACGCAGTATTTT. Translation: CASSLSGGNSDTQYF. This rearrangement joins TRBV7-9 to TRBJ2-3, with 7 bases identical to TRBD2. Trimming took 2 bases from V and 4 from J; bases not matched to a gene: 6. Germline CDR1 is SEHNR and CDR2 is FQNEAQ (reference sequence). This CDR3 spans 15 amino acids.

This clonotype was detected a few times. This chain's CDR3 is CASSSRGLDTEAFF. CDR3 bases: TGTGCCAGCAGTAGCAGGGGTCTGGACACTGAAGCTTTCTTT. This rearrangement joins TRBV27 to TRBJ1-1, with D possibly TRBD1 on 6 matching bases. Per the germline V gene, CDR1 is MNHEY and CDR2 is SMNVEV (reference sequence). V was shortened by 5 bases and J by 3 bases, with 13 bases between the two germline ends. CDR3 length: 14 residues.

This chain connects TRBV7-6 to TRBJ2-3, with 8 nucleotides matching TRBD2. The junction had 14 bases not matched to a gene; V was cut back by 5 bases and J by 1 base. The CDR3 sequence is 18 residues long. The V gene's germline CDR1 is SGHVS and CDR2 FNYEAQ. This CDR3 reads CASSPTGLAVFGTDTQYF. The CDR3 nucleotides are TGTGCCAGCAGCCCTACCGGACTAGCTGTGTTCGGCACAGATACGCAGTATTTT. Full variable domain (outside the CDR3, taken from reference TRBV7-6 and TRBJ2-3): GAGVSQSPRYKVTKRGQDVALRCDPISGHVSLYWYRQALGQGPEFLTYFNYEAQQDKSGLPNDRFSAERPEGSISTLTIQRTEQRDSAMYRCASSPTGLAVFGTDTQYFGPGTRLTVL.

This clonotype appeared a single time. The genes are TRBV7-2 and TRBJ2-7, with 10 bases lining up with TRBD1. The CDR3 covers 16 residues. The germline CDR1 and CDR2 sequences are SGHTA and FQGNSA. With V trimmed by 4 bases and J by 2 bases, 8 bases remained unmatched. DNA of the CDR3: TGTGCCAGCAGCTCCGATCGGACAGGGGGGACCTACGAGCAGTACTTC. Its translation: CASSSDRTGGTYEQYF.

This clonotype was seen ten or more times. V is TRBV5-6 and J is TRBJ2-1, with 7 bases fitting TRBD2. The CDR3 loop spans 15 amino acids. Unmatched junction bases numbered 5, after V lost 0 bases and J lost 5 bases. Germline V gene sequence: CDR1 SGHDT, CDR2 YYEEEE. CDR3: CASSLVSAGDNEQFF. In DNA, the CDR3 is TGTGCCAGCAGCTTGGTGTCGGCGGGGGACAATGAGCAGTTCTTC.

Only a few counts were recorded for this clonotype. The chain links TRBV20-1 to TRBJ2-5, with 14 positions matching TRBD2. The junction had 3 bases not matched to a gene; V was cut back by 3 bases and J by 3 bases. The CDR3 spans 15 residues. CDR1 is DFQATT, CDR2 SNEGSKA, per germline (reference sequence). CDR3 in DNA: TGCAGTGCTAGTGGGACTAGCGGGAGAGAAGAGACCCAGTACTTC. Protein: CSASGTSGREETQYF.

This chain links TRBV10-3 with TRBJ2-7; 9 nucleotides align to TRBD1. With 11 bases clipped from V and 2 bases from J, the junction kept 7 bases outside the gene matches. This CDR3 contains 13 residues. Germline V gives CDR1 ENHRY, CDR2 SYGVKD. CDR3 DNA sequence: TGTGCCGCCCGGGACAGGGCCCCCTACGAGCAGTACTTC. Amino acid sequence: CAARDRAPYEQYF.

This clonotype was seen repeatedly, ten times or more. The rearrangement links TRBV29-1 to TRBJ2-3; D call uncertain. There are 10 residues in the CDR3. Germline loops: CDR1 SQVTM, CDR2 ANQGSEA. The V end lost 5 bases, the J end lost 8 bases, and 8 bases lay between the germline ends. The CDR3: CSVWASTQYF. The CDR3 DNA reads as TGCAGCGTTTGGGCTAGTACGCAGTATTTT.

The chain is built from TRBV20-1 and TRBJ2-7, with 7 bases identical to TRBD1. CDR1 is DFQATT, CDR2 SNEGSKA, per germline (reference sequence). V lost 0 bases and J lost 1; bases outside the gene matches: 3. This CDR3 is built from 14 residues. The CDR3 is CSAREPRGSYEQYF. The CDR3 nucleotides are TGCAGTGCTAGAGAACCCAGGGGGTCCTACGAGCAGTACTTC.

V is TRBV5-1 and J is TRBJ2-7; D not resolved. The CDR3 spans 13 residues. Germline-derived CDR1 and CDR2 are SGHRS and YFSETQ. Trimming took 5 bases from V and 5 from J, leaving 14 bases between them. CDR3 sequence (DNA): TGCGCCAGCAGGAGGTCCGATCGCAACGAGCAGTACTTC. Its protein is CASRRSDRNEQYF.

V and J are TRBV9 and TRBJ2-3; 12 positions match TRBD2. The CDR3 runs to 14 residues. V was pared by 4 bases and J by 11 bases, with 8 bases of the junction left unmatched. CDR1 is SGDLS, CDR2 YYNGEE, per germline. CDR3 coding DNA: TGTGCCAGCAGCTCCCTAGCGGGGGGGCGTAAGCAGTATTTT. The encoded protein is CASSSLAGGRKQYF.

The CDR3 protein is CASSFGTSGTLDEQFF. CDR3 in DNA: TGTGCCAGCAGCTTCGGGACTAGCGGCACCCTAGATGAGCAGTTCTTC. J is TRBJ2-1 and V is TRBV5-5; 11 bases are a match to TRBD2. Unmatched junction bases numbered 9, after V lost 2 bases and J lost 8 bases. The CDR3 length is 16 residues. Germline values: CDR1 SGHKS, CDR2 YYEKEE (reference sequence).

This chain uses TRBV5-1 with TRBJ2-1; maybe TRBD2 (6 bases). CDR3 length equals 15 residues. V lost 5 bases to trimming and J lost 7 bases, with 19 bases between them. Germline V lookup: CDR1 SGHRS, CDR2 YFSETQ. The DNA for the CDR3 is TGCGCCAGCAGGCCCCCGGGGGACCCTTGGAATGAGCAGTTCTTC. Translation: CASRPPGDPWNEQFF.

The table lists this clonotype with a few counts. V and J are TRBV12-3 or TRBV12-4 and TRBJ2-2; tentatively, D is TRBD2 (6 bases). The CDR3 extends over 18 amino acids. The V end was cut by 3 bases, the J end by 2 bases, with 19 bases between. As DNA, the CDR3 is TGTGCCAGCAGTTTTTATCCAGGGAGGAACTCTAACACCGGGGAGCTGTTTTTT. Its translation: CASSFYPGRNSNTGELFF.

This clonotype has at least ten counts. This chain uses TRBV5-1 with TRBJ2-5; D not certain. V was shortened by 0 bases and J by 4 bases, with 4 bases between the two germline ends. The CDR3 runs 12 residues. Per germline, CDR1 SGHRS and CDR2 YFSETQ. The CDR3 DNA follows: TGCGCCAGCAGCTTGGATGGAGAGACCCAGTACTTC. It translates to CASSLDGETQYF.

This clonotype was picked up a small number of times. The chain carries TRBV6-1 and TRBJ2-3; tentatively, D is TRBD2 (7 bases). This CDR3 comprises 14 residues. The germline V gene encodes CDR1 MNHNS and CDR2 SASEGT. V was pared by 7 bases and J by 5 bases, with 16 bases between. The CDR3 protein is CASTSGRGGDTQYF. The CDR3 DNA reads TGTGCCAGCACTAGCGGTAGGGGGGGAGATACGCAGTATTTT.

This CDR3 reads CASSLSPSGTGDTGELFF. The CDR3 nucleotides are TGCGCCAGCAGTTTGTCCCCATCCGGGACGGGCGACACCGGGGAGCTGTTTTTT. This chain links TRBV5-1 with TRBJ2-2; D possibly matches TRBD1 or TRBD2 (5 bases each). Trimming stripped 5 bases from V and 3 bases from J, with 23 bases between. The CDR3 contains 18 residues. Germline lookup yields CDR1 SGHRS and CDR2 YFSETQ.

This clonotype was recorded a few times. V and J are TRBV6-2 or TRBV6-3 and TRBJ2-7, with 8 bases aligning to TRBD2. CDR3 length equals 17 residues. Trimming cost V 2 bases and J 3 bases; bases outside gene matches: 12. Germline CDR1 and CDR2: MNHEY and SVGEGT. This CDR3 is CASSYVSTGRVIYEQYF. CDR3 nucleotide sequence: TGTGCCAGCAGTTACGTTTCTACCGGGAGGGTTATCTACGAGCAGTACTTC.

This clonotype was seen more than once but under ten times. In DNA form, the CDR3 reads TGTGCCAGCAGCCGCAGGGGGCTCGGGACCCAGTACTTC. This sequence encodes CASSRRGLGTQYF. The chain recombines TRBV6-1 with TRBJ2-5, with TRBD1 matching 8 bases. J gave up 7 bases and V 6 bases, and 7 bases lay outside the gene matches. This CDR3 region has 13 residues. Per the germline V gene, CDR1 is MNHNS and CDR2 is SASEGT.

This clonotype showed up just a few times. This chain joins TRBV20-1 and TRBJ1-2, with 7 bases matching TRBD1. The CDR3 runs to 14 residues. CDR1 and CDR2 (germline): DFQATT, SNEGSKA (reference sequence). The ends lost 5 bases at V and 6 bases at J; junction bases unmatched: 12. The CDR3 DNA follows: TGCAGTGCTGCCCAGGGACAGCAGAAGAATGGCTACACCTTC. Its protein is CSAAQGQQKNGYTF.

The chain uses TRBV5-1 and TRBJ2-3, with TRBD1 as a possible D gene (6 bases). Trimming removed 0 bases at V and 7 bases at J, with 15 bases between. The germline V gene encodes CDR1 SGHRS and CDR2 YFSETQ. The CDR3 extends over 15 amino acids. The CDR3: CASSLGQATGNTQYF. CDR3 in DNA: TGCGCCAGCAGCTTGGGGCAGGCGACAGGAAATACGCAGTATTTT.

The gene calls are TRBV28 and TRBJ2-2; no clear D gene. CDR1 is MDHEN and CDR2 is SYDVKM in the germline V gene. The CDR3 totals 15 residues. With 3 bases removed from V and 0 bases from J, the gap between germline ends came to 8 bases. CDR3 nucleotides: TGTGCCAGCAGTTTTGTAACGGCGAACACCGGGGAGCTGTTTTTT. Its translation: CASSFVTANTGELFF.

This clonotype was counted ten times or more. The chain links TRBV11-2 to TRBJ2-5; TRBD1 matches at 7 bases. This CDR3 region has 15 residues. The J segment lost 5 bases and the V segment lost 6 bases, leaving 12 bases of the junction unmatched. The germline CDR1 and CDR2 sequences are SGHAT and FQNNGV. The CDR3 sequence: CASRSNRGRRETQYF. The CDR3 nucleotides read TGTGCCAGCAGGAGTAACAGGGGACGAAGGGAGACCCAGTACTTC. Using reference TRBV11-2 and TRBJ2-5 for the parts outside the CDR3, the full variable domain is EAGVAQSPRYKIIEKRQSVAFWCNPISGHATLYWYQQILGQGPKLLIQFQNNGVVDDSQLPKDRFSAERLKGVDSTLKIQPAKLEDSAVYLCASRSNRGRRETQYFGPGTRLLVL.

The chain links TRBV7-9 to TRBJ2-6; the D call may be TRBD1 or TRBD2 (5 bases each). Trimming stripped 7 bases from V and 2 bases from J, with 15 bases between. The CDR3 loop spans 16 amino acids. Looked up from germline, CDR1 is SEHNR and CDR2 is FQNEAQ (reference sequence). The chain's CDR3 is CASIQNQGAGANVLTF. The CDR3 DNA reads TGTGCCAGCATCCAAAATCAGGGAGCTGGGGCCAACGTCCTGACTTTC.

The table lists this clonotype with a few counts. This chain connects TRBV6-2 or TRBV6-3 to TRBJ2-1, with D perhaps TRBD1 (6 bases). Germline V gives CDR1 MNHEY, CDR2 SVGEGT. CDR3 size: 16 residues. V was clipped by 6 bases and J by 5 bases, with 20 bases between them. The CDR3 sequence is CASSLSYREVHNEQFF. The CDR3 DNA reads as TGTGCCAGCAGCCTATCGTACAGGGAAGTCCACAATGAGCAGTTCTTC.